The text below deals with one T cell receptor (beta chain). Its target is not known. CDR1 KGHSH and CDR2 LQKENI come from the germline V gene. Trimming left V 1 base short and J 3 bases short, with 7 bases between. CDR3 size: 13 residues. Here immunoSEQ multiplex PCR was the method, and the copy in TCRdb shows in-frame clones only, minus some. The sample lists some 200,000 clones, 90% to 95% occurring once. The data originate from a study of T cell responses to AZD1222 COVID-19 vaccine. General observations from the study: Per reports, nearly half of all spike-specific TCRs target regions that are unmutated in variants. Baseline serology detected seropositivity in only 5 to 7 AZD1222 recipients. CD4 TCRs covered the whole spike, strongest at regions 160-218 and 743-854.

The TCR originated in an adult in good health. The source material was peripheral blood, sampled on day 0 of MenACWY control vaccination. The J gene is TRBJ2-7, the V gene TRBV18; D call uncertain. CDR3 sequence (DNA): TGTGCCAGCTCACCACTTCAAGGCTACGAGCAGTACTTC. Protein sequence: CASSPLQGYEQYF.